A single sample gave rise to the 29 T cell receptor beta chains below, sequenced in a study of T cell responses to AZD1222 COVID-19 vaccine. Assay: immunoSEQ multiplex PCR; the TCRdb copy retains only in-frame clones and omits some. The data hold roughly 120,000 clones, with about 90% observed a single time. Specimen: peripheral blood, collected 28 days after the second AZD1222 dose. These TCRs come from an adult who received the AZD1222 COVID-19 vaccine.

CDR3 bases: TGTGCCAGCAGCAAGACAGGGGGTGGCTACACCTTC. Encoded protein: CASSKTGGGYTF. This chain links TRBV12-3 or TRBV12-4 with TRBJ1-2; 9 nucleotides match TRBD1. The CDR3 runs to 12 residues. V shed 6 bases, J shed 7 bases, and the junction held 3 bases outside the gene matches.

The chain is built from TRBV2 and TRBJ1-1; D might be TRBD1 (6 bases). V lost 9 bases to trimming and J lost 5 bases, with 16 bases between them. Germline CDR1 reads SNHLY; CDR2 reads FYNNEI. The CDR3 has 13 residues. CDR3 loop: CARPWGGGTEAFF. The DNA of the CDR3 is TGTGCCAGGCCCTGGGGGGGCGGTACTGAAGCTTTCTTT.

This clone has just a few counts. As DNA, the CDR3 is TGTGCCAGCAGTGAACGGAACACTGAAGCTTTCTTT. Translating gives CASSERNTEAFF. V usage is TRBV25-1 and J usage is TRBJ1-1, with D unclear. Trimming pared 2 bases from V and 1 base from J, leaving 2 bases between. Germline loops: CDR1 MGHDK, CDR2 SYGVNS. The CDR3 spans 12 residues.

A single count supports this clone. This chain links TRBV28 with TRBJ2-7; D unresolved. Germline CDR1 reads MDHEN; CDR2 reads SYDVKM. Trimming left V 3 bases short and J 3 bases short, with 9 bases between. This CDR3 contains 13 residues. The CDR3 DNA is TGTGCCAGCAGTTTGGTGGGCAGCTACGAGCAGTACTTC. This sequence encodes CASSLVGSYEQYF. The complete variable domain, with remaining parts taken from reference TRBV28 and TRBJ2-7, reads DVKVTQSSRYLVKRTGEKVFLECVQDMDHENMFWYRQDPGLGLRLIYFSYDVKMKEKGDIPEGYSVSREKKERFSLILESASTNQTSMYLCASSLVGSYEQYFGPGTRLTVT.

In DNA form, the CDR3 reads TGTGCCAGCAGTGCACCGGGGCGGGGGGCCACAGATACGCAGTATTTT. Translation: CASSAPGRGATDTQYF. The chain links TRBV28 to TRBJ2-3; TRBD2 agrees at 8 bases. V lost 5 bases, J lost 2 bases, and 9 bases stayed unmatched. The V gene's germline CDR1 is MDHEN and CDR2 SYDVKM. The CDR3 consists of 16 residues.

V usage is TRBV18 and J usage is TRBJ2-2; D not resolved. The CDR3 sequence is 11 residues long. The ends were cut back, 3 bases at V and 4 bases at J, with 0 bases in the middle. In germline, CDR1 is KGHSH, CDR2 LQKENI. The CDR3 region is CASSPTGELFF. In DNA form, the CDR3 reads TGTGCCAGCTCACCCACCGGGGAGCTGTTTTTT.

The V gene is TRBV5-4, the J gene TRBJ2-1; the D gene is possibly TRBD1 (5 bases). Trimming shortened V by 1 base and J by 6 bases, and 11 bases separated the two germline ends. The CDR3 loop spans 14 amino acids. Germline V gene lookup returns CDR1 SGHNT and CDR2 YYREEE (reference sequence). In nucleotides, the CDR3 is TGTGCCAGCAGCTTGTATGGCAGGGCCAATGAGCAGTTCTTC. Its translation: CASSLYGRANEQFF.

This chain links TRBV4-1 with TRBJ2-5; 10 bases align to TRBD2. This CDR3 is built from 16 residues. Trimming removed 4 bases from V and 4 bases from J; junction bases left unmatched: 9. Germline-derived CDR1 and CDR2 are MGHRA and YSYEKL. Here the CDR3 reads CASSPWSGRAGETQYF. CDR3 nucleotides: TGCGCCAGCAGCCCCTGGAGCGGGAGGGCGGGAGAGACCCAGTACTTC.

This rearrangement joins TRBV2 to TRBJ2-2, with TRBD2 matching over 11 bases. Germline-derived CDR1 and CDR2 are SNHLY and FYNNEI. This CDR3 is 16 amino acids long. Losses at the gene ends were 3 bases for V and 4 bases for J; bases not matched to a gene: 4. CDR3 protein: CASSDSGRAGTGELFF. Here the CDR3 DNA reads TGTGCCAGCAGTGATAGCGGGAGGGCCGGCACCGGGGAGCTGTTTTTT.

CDR3 protein: CASSLDSRFSPLHF. In DNA form, the CDR3 reads TGTGCCAGCAGCTTAGACAGCCGTTTTTCACCCCTCCACTTT. The V call is TRBV7-9, the J call TRBJ1-6; D gene uncertain. The CDR3 loop spans 14 amino acids. Germline CDR1 is SEHNR and CDR2 is FQNEAQ (reference sequence). V lost 1 base to trimming and J lost 9 bases, with 10 bases between them.

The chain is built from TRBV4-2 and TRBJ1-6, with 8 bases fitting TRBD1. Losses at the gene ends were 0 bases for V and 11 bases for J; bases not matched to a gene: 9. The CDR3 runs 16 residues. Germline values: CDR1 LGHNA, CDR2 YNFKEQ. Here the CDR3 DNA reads TGTGCCAGCAGCCAAGATAGAAGCAGGGGGCTGGCACCCCTCCACTTT. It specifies CASSQDRSRGLAPLHF.

This CDR3 is CATSGGSNGDNEQFF. CDR3 DNA sequence: TGTGCCACATCGGGGGGTTCGAACGGCGATAATGAGCAGTTCTTC. V gene TRBV19 combines with J gene TRBJ2-1; 7 nucleotides agree with TRBD2. CDR1 and CDR2 from the germline V gene are LNHDA and SQIVND (reference sequence). The CDR3 spans 15 residues. V shed 10 bases, J shed 7 bases, and the junction held 16 bases outside the gene matches.

Here the CDR3 DNA reads TGTGCCAGTAGTATCCGGAGGGGACAGAATTCACCCCTCCACTTT. Protein sequence: CASSIRRGQNSPLHF. V is TRBV19 and J is TRBJ1-6; 7 bases fit TRBD1. The V gene end was trimmed by 3 bases and the J gene end by 7 bases; junction bases not matched to a gene: 6. Germline V gene data show CDR1 as LNHDA and CDR2 as SQIVND (reference sequence). The CDR3 has 15 residues.

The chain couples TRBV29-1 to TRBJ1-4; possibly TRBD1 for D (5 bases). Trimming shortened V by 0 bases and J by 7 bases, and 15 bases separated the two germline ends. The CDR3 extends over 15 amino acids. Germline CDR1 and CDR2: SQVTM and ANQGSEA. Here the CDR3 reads CSVEELQGSGEKLFF. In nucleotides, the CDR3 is TGCAGCGTTGAAGAGCTGCAGGGTTCGGGTGAAAAACTGTTTTTT.

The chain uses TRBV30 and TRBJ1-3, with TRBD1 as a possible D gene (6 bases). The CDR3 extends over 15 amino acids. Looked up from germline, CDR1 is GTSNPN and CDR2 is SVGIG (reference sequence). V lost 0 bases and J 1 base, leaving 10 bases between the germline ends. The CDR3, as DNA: TGTGCCTGGAGTGTCCAGGGGCCATCTGGAAACACCATATATTTT. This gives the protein CAWSVQGPSGNTIYF.

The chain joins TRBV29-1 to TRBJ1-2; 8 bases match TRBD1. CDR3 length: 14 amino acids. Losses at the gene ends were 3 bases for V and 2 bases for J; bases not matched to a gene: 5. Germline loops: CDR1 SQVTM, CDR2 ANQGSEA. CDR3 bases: TGCAGCGTTGAGCGGCCAGGGGGCAACTATGGCTACACCTTC. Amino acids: CSVERPGGNYGYTF.

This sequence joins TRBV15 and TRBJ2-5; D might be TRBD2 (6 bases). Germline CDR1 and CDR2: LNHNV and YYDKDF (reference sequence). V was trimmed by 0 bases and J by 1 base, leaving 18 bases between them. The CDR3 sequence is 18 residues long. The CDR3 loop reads CATSRDRVGGRPQETQYF. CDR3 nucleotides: TGTGCCACCAGCAGAGATCGAGTAGGAGGGAGGCCCCAAGAGACCCAGTACTTC.

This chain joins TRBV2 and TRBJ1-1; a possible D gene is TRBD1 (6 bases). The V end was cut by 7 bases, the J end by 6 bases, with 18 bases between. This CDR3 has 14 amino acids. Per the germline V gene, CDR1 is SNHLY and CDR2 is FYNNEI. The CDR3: CASKEKGGGPEAFF. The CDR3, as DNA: TGTGCCAGCAAGGAAAAGGGAGGGGGGCCTGAAGCTTTCTTT.

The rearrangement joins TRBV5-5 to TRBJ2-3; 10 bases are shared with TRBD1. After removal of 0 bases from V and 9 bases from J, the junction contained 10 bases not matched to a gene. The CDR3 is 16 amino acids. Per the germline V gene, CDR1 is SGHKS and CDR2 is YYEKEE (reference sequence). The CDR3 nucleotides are TGTGCCAGCAGCTTGGTTGGACAGGGGGGGAAGAGGACGCAGTATTTT. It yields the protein CASSLVGQGGKRTQYF.

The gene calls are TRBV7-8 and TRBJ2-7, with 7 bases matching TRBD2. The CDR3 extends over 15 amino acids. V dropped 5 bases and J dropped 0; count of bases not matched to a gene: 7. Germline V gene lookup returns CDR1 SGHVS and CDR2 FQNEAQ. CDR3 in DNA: TGTGCCAGCAGCCCGTCTAGCGGAAACTCCTACGAGCAGTACTTC. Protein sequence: CASSPSSGNSYEQYF.

The CDR3 sequence: CSVEETTYNEQFF. As DNA, the CDR3 is TGCAGCGTTGAAGAGACAACATACAATGAGCAGTTCTTC. The chain links TRBV29-1 to TRBJ2-1; the D is unclear. The CDR3 spans 13 residues. Trimming took 0 bases from V and 4 from J, leaving 7 bases between them. Germline V gene data show CDR1 as SQVTM and CDR2 as ANQGSEA.

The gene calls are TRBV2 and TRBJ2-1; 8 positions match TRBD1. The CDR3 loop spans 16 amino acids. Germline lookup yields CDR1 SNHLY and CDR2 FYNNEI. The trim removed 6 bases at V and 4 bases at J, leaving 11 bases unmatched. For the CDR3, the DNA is TGTGCCAGCAGCGGTGCGCCGGGACAGGTATACAATGAGCAGTTCTTC. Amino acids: CASSGAPGQVYNEQFF. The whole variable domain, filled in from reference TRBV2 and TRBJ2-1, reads EPEVTQTPSHQVTQMGQEVILRCVPISNHLYFYWYRQILGQKVEFLVSFYNNEISEKSEIFDDQFSVERPDGSNFTLKIRSTKLEDSAMYFCASSGAPGQVYNEQFFGPGTRLTVL.

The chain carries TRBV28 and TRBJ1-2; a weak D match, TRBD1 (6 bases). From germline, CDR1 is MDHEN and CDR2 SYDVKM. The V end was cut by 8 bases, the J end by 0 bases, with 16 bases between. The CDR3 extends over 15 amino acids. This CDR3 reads CASQGGGQSNYGYTF. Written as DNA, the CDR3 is TGTGCCAGCCAAGGGGGGGGGCAGTCTAACTATGGCTACACCTTC.

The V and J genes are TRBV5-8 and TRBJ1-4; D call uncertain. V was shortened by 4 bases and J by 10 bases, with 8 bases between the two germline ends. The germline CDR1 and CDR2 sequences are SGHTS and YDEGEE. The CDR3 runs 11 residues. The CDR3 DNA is TGTGCCAGCAGCCTATCGGCAAAACTGTTTTTT. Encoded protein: CASSLSAKLFF.

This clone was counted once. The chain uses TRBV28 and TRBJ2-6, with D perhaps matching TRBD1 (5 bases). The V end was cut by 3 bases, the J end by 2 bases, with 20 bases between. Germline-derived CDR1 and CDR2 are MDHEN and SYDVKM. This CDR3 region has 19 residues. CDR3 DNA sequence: TGTGCCAGCAGTTTCGCGGCGGCAGGGAAATCGGCTGGGGCCAACGTCCTGACTTTC. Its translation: CASSFAAAGKSAGANVLTF.

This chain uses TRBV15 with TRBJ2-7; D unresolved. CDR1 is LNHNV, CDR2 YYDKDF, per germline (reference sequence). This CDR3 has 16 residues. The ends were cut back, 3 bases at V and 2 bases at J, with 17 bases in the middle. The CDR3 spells CATSSPDTSDTYEQYF. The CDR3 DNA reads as TGTGCCACCAGCAGCCCCGACACGTCAGACACCTACGAGCAGTACTTC.

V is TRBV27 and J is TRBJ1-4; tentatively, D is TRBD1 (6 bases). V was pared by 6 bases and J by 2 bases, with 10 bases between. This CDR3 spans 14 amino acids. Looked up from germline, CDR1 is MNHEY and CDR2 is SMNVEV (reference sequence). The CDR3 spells CASRQGATNEKLFF. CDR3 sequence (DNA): TGTGCCAGCAGACAGGGAGCGACTAATGAAAAACTGTTTTTT. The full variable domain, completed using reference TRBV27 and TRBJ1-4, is EAQVTQNPRYLITVTGKKLTVTCSQNMNHEYMSWYRQDPGLGLRQIYYSMNVEVTDKGDVPEGYKVSRKEKRNFPLILESPSPNQTSLYFCASRQGATNEKLFFGSGTQLSVL.

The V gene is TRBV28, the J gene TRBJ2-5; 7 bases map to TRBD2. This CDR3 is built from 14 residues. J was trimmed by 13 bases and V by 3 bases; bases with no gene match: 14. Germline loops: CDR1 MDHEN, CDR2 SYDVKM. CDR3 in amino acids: CASSFSQRGPRVYF. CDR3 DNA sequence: TGTGCCAGCAGTTTCAGCCAGCGGGGCCCCCGGGTGTACTTC.

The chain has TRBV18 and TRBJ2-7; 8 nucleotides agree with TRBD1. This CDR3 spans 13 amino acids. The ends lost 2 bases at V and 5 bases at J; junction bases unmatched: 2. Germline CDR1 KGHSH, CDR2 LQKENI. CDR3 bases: TGTGCCAGCTCACCAGGACAGGGCAACGAGCAGTACTTC. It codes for CASSPGQGNEQYF.